These T cell receptor beta chains were read from a single sample in a study of radiation and T cells in renal cell carcinoma. Some clones are missing from TCRdb's copy, which holds only in-frame ones; the method was immunoSEQ multiplex PCR. The table shows about 130,000 clones, with approximately 82% occurring only once. The source material was blood, sampled from a patient whose treatment included radiotherapy and nephrectomy. The receptors stem from a woman in her fifties or sixties with renal cell carcinoma. Each CDR3 is given with its conserved first and last residue. The D gene is left open where the match is weak. Clone size is stated in some rows and not others, as once, few, many or a class when expanded.

d_call: -; clone_size: -; j_call: TRBJ2-7; v_call: TRBV11-2; cdr3_aa: CASSQGVGQYF; cdr3_nt: TGTGCCAGCAGCCAAGGGGTCGGGCAGTACTTC
d_call: -; clone_size: -; j_call: TRBJ1-5; v_call: TRBV6-1; cdr3_aa: CASSDNDPRYQPQHF; cdr3_nt: TGTGCCAGCAGTGATAATGACCCCCGGTATCAGCCCCAGCATTTT
d_call: TRBD1; clone_size: -; j_call: TRBJ1-2; v_call: TRBV27; cdr3_aa: CASGQVPYGYTF; cdr3_nt: TGTGCCAGCGGACAGGTCCCCTATGGCTACACCTTC
d_call: -; clone_size: once; j_call: TRBJ1-5; v_call: TRBV9; cdr3_aa: CASSYGGLGQPQHF; cdr3_nt: TGTGCCAGCAGCTACGGTGGGTTGGGTCAGCCCCAGCATTTT
d_call: -; clone_size: -; j_call: TRBJ1-4; v_call: TRBV18; cdr3_aa: CASSRTPDRSIEKLFF; cdr3_nt: TGTGCCAGCTCACGAACTCCCGACCGGTCTATTGAAAAACTGTTTTTT
d_call: -; clone_size: -; j_call: TRBJ2-7; v_call: TRBV6-1; cdr3_aa: CASRAPDLYEQYF; cdr3_nt: TGTGCCAGCAGGGCCCCCGACCTTTACGAGCAGTACTTC
d_call: -; clone_size: few; j_call: TRBJ1-2; v_call: TRBV29-1; cdr3_aa: CSVEGTNYGYTF; cdr3_nt: TGCAGCGTGGAGGGGACAAACTATGGCTACACCTTC
d_call: TRBD1; clone_size: once; j_call: TRBJ1-2; v_call: TRBV27; cdr3_aa: CASSLATGVPGYTF; cdr3_nt: TGTGCCAGCAGTTTGGCTACAGGGGTCCCTGGCTACACCTTC
d_call: TRBD2; clone_size: -; j_call: TRBJ2-3; v_call: TRBV5-1; cdr3_aa: CASSSPSGRPPGTDTQYF; cdr3_nt: TGCGCCAGCAGCTCCCCTAGCGGGAGGCCCCCTGGGACAGATACGCAGTATTTT
d_call: -; clone_size: -; j_call: TRBJ2-5; v_call: TRBV18; cdr3_aa: CASSPRERETQYF; cdr3_nt: TGTGCCAGCTCACCAAGGGAAAGGGAGACCCAGTACTTC
d_call: TRBD1; clone_size: -; j_call: TRBJ2-7; v_call: TRBV7-2; cdr3_aa: CATTSWRQGGPYEQYF; cdr3_nt: TGTGCCACCACTTCTTGGAGACAGGGGGGACCCTACGAGCAGTACTTC
d_call: TRBD2; clone_size: -; j_call: TRBJ2-7; v_call: TRBV7-7; cdr3_aa: CASSLGLAGAGEQYF; cdr3_nt: TGTGCTAGCAGCTTAGGTTTAGCGGGAGCAGGCGAGCAGTACTTC
d_call: -; clone_size: few; j_call: TRBJ1-1; v_call: TRBV18; cdr3_aa: CASSPGLMNTEAFF; cdr3_nt: TGTGCCAGCTCACCGGGCCTAATGAACACTGAAGCTTTCTTT
d_call: -; clone_size: -; j_call: TRBJ2-7; v_call: TRBV19; cdr3_aa: CASSPLMHPWEQYF; cdr3_nt: TGTGCCAGTAGTCCGCTAATGCACCCCTGGGAGCAGTACTTC
d_call: -; clone_size: few; j_call: TRBJ1-2; v_call: TRBV28; cdr3_aa: CASSLSGYGYTF; cdr3_nt: TGTGCCAGCAGTTTATCGGGCTATGGCTACACCTTC
d_call: -; clone_size: -; j_call: TRBJ2-2; v_call: TRBV11-3; cdr3_aa: CASSLVPPAGANTGELFF; cdr3_nt: TGTGCCAGCAGCTTAGTCCCCCCGGCAGGGGCGAACACCGGGGAGCTGTTTTTT